The 16 T cell receptor beta chains below come from one sample, sequenced in a study of CD8+ T cells in alopecia areata. Peripheral blood and lesional scalp punch biopsies came from alopecia areata patients. Once RNA had been extracted, it was reverse transcribed into cDNA to act as the sequencing template. Profiling relied on immunoSEQ multiplex PCR, and the TCRdb table lists in-frame clones only, not all of them. Among some 14,000 clones listed, 55% to 60% were seen once. Sequenced material: skin, taken at week 0. The receptors stem from a human donor with alopecia areata.

This clone was seen more than once but under ten times. V usage is TRBV6-5 and J usage is TRBJ1-2, with a tentative D call TRBD1 (6 bases). V dropped 6 bases and J dropped 4 bases, with 18 bases sitting between them. The CDR3 loop spans 15 amino acids. CDR1 and CDR2 (germline): MNHEY, SVGAGI. The CDR3 spells CASRPLPGESYGYTF. The CDR3 nucleotides read TGTGCCAGCAGACCCTTACCAGGGGAAAGCTATGGCTACACCTTC.

This chain connects TRBV6-5 to TRBJ1-2; perhaps TRBD1 as D (6 bases). CDR1 is MNHEY, CDR2 SVGAGI, per germline. Trimming pared 0 bases from V and 6 bases from J, leaving 11 bases between. The CDR3 is made up of 14 amino acids. The CDR3 region is CASSYSRGRHGYTF. The CDR3 nucleotides read TGTGCCAGCAGTTACTCGCGGGGGCGTCATGGCTACACCTTC.

The rearrangement joins TRBV4-3 to TRBJ2-7; D not resolved. There are 15 residues in the CDR3. Trimming took 2 bases from V and 4 from J, leaving 15 bases between them. The germline V gene has CDR1 LGHNA and CDR2 YSLEER. The CDR3: CASSQSNSNLYEQYF. Written as DNA, the CDR3 is TGCGCCAGCAGCCAATCTAACTCAAACCTATACGAGCAGTACTTC.

The rearrangement joins TRBV28 to TRBJ1-3, with a tentative D call TRBD1 (5 bases). CDR1 and CDR2 from the germline V gene are MDHEN and SYDVKM. The CDR3 contains 16 residues. Deletions cut 4 bases from V and 2 bases from J, with 15 bases between. This chain's CDR3 is CASSSPGGGTGNTIYF. CDR3 coding DNA: TGTGCCAGCAGTTCCCCCGGGGGAGGGACTGGAAACACCATATATTTT.

This clone was counted only a few times. The J gene is TRBJ1-2, the V gene TRBV2; 8 nucleotides align to TRBD1. Unmatched junction bases numbered 11, after V lost 5 bases and J lost 0 bases. The CDR3 runs to 17 residues. Germline CDR1 reads SNHLY; CDR2 reads FYNNEI. The CDR3 nucleotides are TGTGCCAGCAGTCTTGACAGGGGCGCCCAAGCTAACTATGGCTACACCTTC. Its protein is CASSLDRGAQANYGYTF.

The V call is TRBV7-9, the J call TRBJ2-1; no firm D call. The ends were cut back, 5 bases at V and 7 bases at J, with 15 bases in the middle. The CDR3 extends over 14 amino acids. The germline V gene encodes CDR1 SEHNR and CDR2 FQNEAQ (reference sequence). The CDR3 DNA follows: TGTGCCAGCAGCCGGTTGACAACTATAAATGAGCAGTTCTTC. Protein sequence: CASSRLTTINEQFF.

This clone has more than one count but fewer than ten. A far larger clone lies a single base away; this is likely a read error. This chain joins TRBV5-1 and TRBJ2-3, with 10 nucleotides matching TRBD2. V lost 2 bases and J lost 4; bases outside the gene matches: 1. The length of the CDR3 is 14 residues. CDR1 is SGHRS, CDR2 YFSETQ, per germline. Here the CDR3 reads CASSLAGGADTQYF. DNA of the CDR3: TGCGCCAGCAGCTTAGCGGGGGGGGCAGATACGCAGTATTTT.

The chain carries TRBV5-1 and TRBJ2-5; tentatively, D is TRBD1 (6 bases). The J call is uncertain, as TRBJ2-7 better fits the DNA end. Germline CDR1 SGHRS, CDR2 YFSETQ. The CDR3 covers 12 residues. The CDR3 DNA sequence: TGCGCCAGCGGGGACAACACCTACGAGCAGTACTTC. This sequence encodes CASGDNTYEQYF.

The chain combines TRBV4-3 with TRBJ1-2, with D possibly being TRBD1 (6 bases). Germline CDR1 is LGHNA and CDR2 is YSLEER. The CDR3 has 14 residues. V shed 0 bases and J shed 8 bases, with 13 bases lying between them. The DNA for the CDR3 is TGCGCCAGCAGCCAAGATCGAACAGGGATCGGCTACACCTTC. It encodes CASSQDRTGIGYTF.

This clone was seen only a few times. The genes are TRBV27 and TRBJ1-3, with D hard to call. From germline, CDR1 is MNHEY and CDR2 SMNVEV (reference sequence). V was trimmed by 0 bases and J by 4 bases, leaving 7 bases between them. This CDR3 is built from 14 residues. The CDR3 loop is CASSLSRQGNTIYF. The CDR3 bases are TGTGCCAGCAGTTTATCGAGGCAGGGAAACACCATATATTTT.

This clone was detected only a few times. This rearrangement joins TRBV5-4 to TRBJ2-7; 8 bases map to TRBD2. The CDR3 is 16 residues long. Per germline, CDR1 SGHNT and CDR2 YYREEE (reference sequence). V was pared by 4 bases and J by 7 bases, with 16 bases of the junction left unmatched. The CDR3 is CASSREIGAGEGEQYF. The CDR3, as DNA: TGTGCCAGCAGCCGCGAGATAGGAGCGGGGGAAGGAGAGCAGTACTTC.

This clone came up once. The gene calls are TRBV4-2 and TRBJ2-1, with D perhaps matching TRBD1 (5 bases). The CDR3 length is 12 residues. Trimming shortened V by 2 bases and J by 10 bases, and 9 bases separated the two germline ends. The germline V gene has CDR1 LGHNA and CDR2 YNFKEQ. CDR3 amino acids: CASSQRGLEQFF. In DNA, the CDR3 is TGTGCCAGCAGCCAAAGGGGTTTAGAGCAGTTCTTC.

This clone was seen a handful of times. This chain links TRBV4-3 with TRBJ2-7, with D uncertain. With 0 bases removed from V and 0 bases from J, the gap between germline ends came to 12 bases. Germline V gene data show CDR1 as LGHNA and CDR2 as YSLEER. This CDR3 spans 16 amino acids. The CDR3 reads CASSQDTRRSSYEQYF. DNA of the CDR3: TGCGCCAGCAGCCAAGATACAAGACGGAGCTCCTACGAGCAGTACTTC.

Concerning this clone itself: Sequence at one end of the junction differs from germline and may be a read error. The chain employs TRBV7-8 and TRBJ2-6, with TRBD1 as a possible D gene (6 bases). Germline V lookup: CDR1 SGHVS, CDR2 FQNEAQ. The CDR3 covers 16 residues. The CDR3 spells CASSKLQGTGASVLTF. The CDR3 region has the DNA TGTGCCAGCAGCAAACTACAGGGTACTGGGGCCAGCGTCCTGACTTTC. Supplemented by reference TRBV7-8 and TRBJ2-6, the full variable domain reads GAGVSQSPRYKVAKRGQDVALRCDPISGHVSLFWYQQALGQGPEFLTYFQNEAQLDKSGLPSDRFFAERPEGSVSTLKIQRTQQEDSAVYLCASSKLQGTGASVLTFGAGSRLTVL.

The chain carries TRBV5-1 and TRBJ2-6, with unresolved D. The CDR3 loop spans 14 amino acids. The V and J ends lost 7 bases and 1 base respectively, with 9 bases between them. CDR1 is SGHRS, CDR2 YFSETQ, per germline. DNA for the CDR3: TGCGCCAGCTTTGAGGTTTCTGGGGCCAACGTCCTGACTTTC. Translating it yields CASFEVSGANVLTF.

This clone showed up just a few times. The rearrangement uses TRBV9 and TRBJ2-1, with a weak D call TRBD2 (7 bases). Germline V gene lookup returns CDR1 SGDLS and CDR2 YYNGEE. V gave up 1 base and J gave up 7 bases, with 15 bases separating them. This CDR3 comprises 15 residues. CDR3 coding DNA: TGTGCCAGCAGCGTACGCGGGGGCCGGGGGAATGAGCAGTTCTTC. It codes for CASSVRGGRGNEQFF.